This T cell receptor (beta chain) was captured in a study of T cell responses to AZD1222 COVID-19 vaccine. Notes on the study in general: Seropositive AZD1222 recipients at baseline numbered only five to seven. Clonal diversity was possibly underestimated; the donors were predominantly white British and more often female. Repertoires in all cases were sampled only once the peak T cell response had passed.

Trimming cost V 7 bases and J 6 bases, with 12 bases left between them. From germline, CDR1 is LNHDA and CDR2 SQIVND (reference sequence). This CDR3 comprises 12 residues. For this clone: Its antigen is currently unknown.

Measured with immunoSEQ multiplex PCR; TCRdb has only the in-frame clones, and not every one. The profile shows roughly 120,000 clones, 70% to 90% of them singletons. The origin of this receptor is an adult in good health. Sequences were derived from peripheral blood, sampled on day 0 of AZD1222 vaccination. This sequence joins TRBV19 and TRBJ1-2; unclear D gene. The CDR3 coding sequence is TGTGCCAGTAACAGAGATCTCGATGGCTACACCTTC. It is translated as CASNRDLDGYTF.